The sequence of this TCR beta chain was determined in a study of shared clonotypes between healthy human individuals. Study at large: Researchers drew samples from a couple of women and a few men aged 18 to 49.

After removal of 6 bases from V and 3 bases from J, the junction contained 9 bases not matched to a gene. In germline, CDR1 is MDHEN, CDR2 SYDVKM. The CDR3 is 15 amino acids. Some clones are missing from TCRdb's copy, which holds only in-frame ones; the method was immunoSEQ multiplex PCR. The data hold approximately 500,000 clones, with 90% to 96% observed a single time. V usage is TRBV28 and J usage is TRBJ2-3, with TRBD1 identical over 7 bases. The sequencing sample was made of naive CD4+ T cells sorted from blood. As to subset: CD45RA+ positively selected. The sequence was collected from a woman in her 30s in good health. DNA for the CDR3: TGTGCCAGCAGGCCCGGGACAGCACAAACAGATACGCAGTATTTT. Amino acid sequence: CASRPGTAQTDTQYF.